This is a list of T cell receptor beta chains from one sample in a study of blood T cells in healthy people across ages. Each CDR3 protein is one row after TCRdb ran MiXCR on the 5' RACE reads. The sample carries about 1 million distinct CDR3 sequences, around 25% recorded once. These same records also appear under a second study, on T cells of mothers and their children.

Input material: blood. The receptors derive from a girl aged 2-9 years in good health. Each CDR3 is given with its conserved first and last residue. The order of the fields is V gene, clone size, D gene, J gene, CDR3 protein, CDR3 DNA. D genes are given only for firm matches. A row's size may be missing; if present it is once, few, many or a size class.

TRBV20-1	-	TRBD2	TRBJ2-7	CSAGGGLADSYEQYF	TGCAGTGCTGGGGGGGGACTAGCGGACTCCTACGAGCAGTACTTC
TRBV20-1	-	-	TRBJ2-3	CSARSPGARTDTQYF	TGCAGTGCTAGATCTCCGGGAGCCCGCACAGATACGCAGTATTTT
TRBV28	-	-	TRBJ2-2	CASSVYDTGELFF	TGTGCCAGCAGCGTTTATGACACCGGGGAGCTGTTTTTT
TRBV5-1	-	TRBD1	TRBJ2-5	CASSLHGDRGVSEQYF	TGCGCCAGCAGCTTGCATGGGGACAGGGGAGTTTCTGAGCAGTACTTC
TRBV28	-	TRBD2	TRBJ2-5	CASSTRTSGSQETQYF	TGTGCCAGCAGTACTAGGACTAGCGGGAGTCAAGAGACCCAGTACTTC
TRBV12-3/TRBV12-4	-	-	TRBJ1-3	CASSFGALSGNTIYF	TGTGCCAGCAGTTTCGGGGCTCTCTCTGGAAACACCATATATTTT
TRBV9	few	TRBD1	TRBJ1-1	CASSAQGTVNAEAFF	TGTGCCAGCAGCGCCCAGGGGACAGTGAACGCTGAAGCTTTCTTT
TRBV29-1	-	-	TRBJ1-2	CSVEDLTGQPYGYTF	TGCAGCGTTGAAGATCTCACAGGCCAACCCTATGGCTACACCTTC
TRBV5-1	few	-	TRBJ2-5	CASSSLPGGQETQYF	TGCGCCAGCAGCTCACTCCCTGGCGGCCAAGAGACCCAGTACTTC
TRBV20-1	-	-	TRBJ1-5	CSALGRGQPQHF	TGCAGCGCTCTGGGCAGGGGTCAGCCCCAGCATTTT
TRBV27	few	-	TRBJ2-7	CASKGGLSYEQYF	TGTGCCAGCAAAGGCGGTCTCTCCTACGAGCAGTACTTC
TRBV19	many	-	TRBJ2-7	CASSSPGVSYEQYF	TGTGCCAGTAGTTCCCCAGGGGTTTCCTACGAGCAGTACTTC
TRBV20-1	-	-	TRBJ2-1	CSAQEGEQFF	TGCAGTGCCCAGGAGGGTGAGCAGTTCTTC
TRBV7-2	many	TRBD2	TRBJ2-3	CASSLLAGVPDTQYF	TGTGCCAGCAGCTTATTAGCGGGAGTCCCAGATACGCAGTATTTT
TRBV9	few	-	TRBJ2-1	CASSETGEDNEQFF	TGTGCCAGCAGCGAAACCGGGGAAGACAATGAGCAGTTCTTC
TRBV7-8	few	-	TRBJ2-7	CASSPRARVYEQYF	TGTGCCAGCAGCCCTAGGGCCAGGGTCTACGAGCAGTACTTC
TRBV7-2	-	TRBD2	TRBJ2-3	CASSLIAGEGYTQYF	TGTGCCAGCAGCTTAATTGCGGGGGAGGGTTATACGCAGTATTTT
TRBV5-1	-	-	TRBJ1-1	CASSLRARDTEAFF	TGCGCCAGCAGCTTGAGGGCTCGGGACACTGAAGCTTTCTTT
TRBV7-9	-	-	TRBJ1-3	CASRPKVANSGNTIYF	TGTGCCAGCCGCCCGAAGGTAGCCAACTCTGGAAACACCATATATTTT
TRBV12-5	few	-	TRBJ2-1	CASGWDLTDNEQFF	TGTGCTAGTGGTTGGGACCTGACCGACAATGAGCAGTTCTTC
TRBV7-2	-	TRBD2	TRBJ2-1	CASNEPGTSGYNEQFF	TGTGCCAGCAACGAACCCGGGACTAGCGGATACAATGAGCAGTTCTTC
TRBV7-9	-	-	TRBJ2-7	CASSLEWNEQYF	TGTGCCAGCAGCTTAGAATGGAACGAGCAGTACTTC